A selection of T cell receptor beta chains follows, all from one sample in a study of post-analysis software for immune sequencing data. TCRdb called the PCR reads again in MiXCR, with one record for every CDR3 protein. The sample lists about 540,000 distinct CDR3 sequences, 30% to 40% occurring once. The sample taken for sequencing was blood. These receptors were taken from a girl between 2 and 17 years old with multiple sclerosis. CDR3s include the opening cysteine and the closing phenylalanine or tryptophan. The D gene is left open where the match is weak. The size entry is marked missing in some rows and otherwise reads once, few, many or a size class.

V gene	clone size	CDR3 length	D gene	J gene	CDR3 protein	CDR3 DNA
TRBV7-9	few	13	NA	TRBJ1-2	CASSVGVPYGYTF	TGTGCCAGCAGCGTGGGGGTACCCTATGGCTACACCTTC
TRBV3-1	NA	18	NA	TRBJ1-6	CASSHSRAPSSYNSPLHF	TGTGCCAGCAGCCACTCCCGGGCCCCGAGCTCCTATAATTCACCCCTCCACTTT
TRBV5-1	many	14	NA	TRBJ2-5	CASSSGGSQETQYF	TGTGCCAGCAGCTCTGGGGGGTCCCAAGAGACCCAGTACTTC
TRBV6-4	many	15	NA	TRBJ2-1	CASSDETQGGNEQFF	TGTGCCAGCAGTGACGAGACACAAGGGGGCAATGAGCAGTTCTTC
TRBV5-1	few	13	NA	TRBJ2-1	CASSPMGYNEQFF	TGCGCCAGCAGCCCCATGGGGTACAATGAGCAGTTCTTC
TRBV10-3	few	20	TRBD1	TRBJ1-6	CAISESMGRTGGRGNSPLHF	TGTGCCATCAGTGAGTCGATGGGCCGGACAGGGGGCAGGGGGAATTCACCCCTCCACTTT
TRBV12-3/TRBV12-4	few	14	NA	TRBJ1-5	CASSHGQFNQPQHF	TGTGCCAGCAGCCATGGACAGTTCAATCAGCCCCAGCATTTT
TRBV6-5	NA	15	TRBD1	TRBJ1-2	CASSYSQGGHYGYTF	TGTGCCAGCAGTTACTCCCAAGGGGGCCACTATGGCTACACCTTC
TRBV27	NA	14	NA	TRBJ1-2	CASSLDSETYGYTF	TGTGCCAGCAGTTTGGACAGTGAAACCTATGGCTACACCTTC
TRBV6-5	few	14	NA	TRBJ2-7	CASSGGTYPTEQYF	TGTGCCAGCTCTGGCGGGACTTACCCTACCGAGCAGTACTTC
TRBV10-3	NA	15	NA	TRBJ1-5	CAISEGRGGNQPQHF	TGTGCCATCAGTGAGGGCAGGGGTGGCAATCAGCCCCAGCATTTT
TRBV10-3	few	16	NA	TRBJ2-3	CAISDGRTGRADTQYF	TGTGCCATCAGTGACGGTCGGACAGGGAGGGCAGATACGCAGTATTTT
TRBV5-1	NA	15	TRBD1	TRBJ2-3	CASSFRQGLGNTQYF	TGCGCCAGCAGCTTCCGACAGGGGCTGGGGAATACGCAGTATTTT